This record covers a single T cell receptor beta chain. The entry originates in a study of blood T cells in healthy people across ages. Alongside a J-beta primer mix, a sample-barcoded 5' primer served in a second PCR lasting about 7 to 11 cycles. TCRdb fed the 5' RACE reads into MiXCR, producing one record per CDR3 protein. The sample yields around 900,000 distinct CDR3 sequences, roughly 51% seen once. Germline V gene lookup returns CDR1 DFQATT and CDR2 SNEGSKA (reference sequence). V was clipped by 1 base and J by 3 bases; unmatched bases: 6. The CDR3 is 15 amino acids. In each sample, at least 7 million PBMCs were isolated.

The rearrangement joins TRBV20-1 to TRBJ2-7, with 10 bases aligning to TRBD2. The sample comprised blood. The sequence was obtained from a woman aged 55-70 years in good health. In DNA form, the CDR3 reads TGCAGTGCTAGAGTCCTAGGGACTAGCGACTACGAGCAGTACTTC. It encodes CSARVLGTSDYEQYF.